This T cell receptor beta chain comes out of a study of Ad26.COV2.S vaccination and SARS-CoV-2 variants. Study overall: Dosing was one shot or two shots 56 days apart.

Clones were sequenced by immunoSEQ multiplex PCR, and TCRdb holds only the in-frame ones, with some missing. Altogether more than 400,000 clones are present, 80% to 95% being singletons, with the ten largest covering roughly 1.7%. This clone appeared a single time. The antigen is not known. Treatment noted: approximately 18 received Ad26.COV2.S at low or high dose, single or two shots; about five received placebo; per-sample allocation not given. Sampling was done on day 63 after the first vaccine or placebo injection. This CDR3 has 15 residues. V was pared by 5 bases and J by 4 bases, with 8 bases of the junction left unmatched. Germline CDR1 reads SGHTA; CDR2 reads FQGNSA. Study-wide points: Comparability of non-spike TCR breadth was observed across vaccine and placebo recipients. In TCR breadth and depth analyses, total T cell responses may have been underestimated. Vaccine recipients posted higher spike-specific TCR breadth than their placebo counterparts.

Sequenced material: peripheral blood, taken in a trial of Ad26.COV2.S vaccine versus placebo. This chain uses TRBV7-2 with TRBJ1-2, with 9 bases aligning to TRBD1. This TCR came from a person aged 18-65 years who received the Ad26.COV2.S COVID-19 vaccine or a placebo. Written as DNA, the CDR3 is TGTGCCAGCAGCAATAGCCGGGACAGGGTCTATGGCTACACCTTC. Its translation: CASSNSRDRVYGYTF.